This is a list of T cell receptor beta chains from one sample in a study of T cell repertoires in cytomegalovirus infection. TCRdb independently ran MiXCR on the reads; one entry per CDR3 protein. The table shows about 300,000 distinct CDR3 sequences, with roughly a tenth occurring only once. The sequenced sample consisted of PBMCs. The receptors here all came from a human donor in good health (CMV status not recorded). Some clones in this sample may be carry-over from other donors' samples. Both conserved end residues are part of each CDR3. D genes are given only for firm matches. Rows may omit the clone size; those that give it use once, few, many or a size class.

CDR3nt: TGTGCCAGCAGCCCCCGGCTGGTGAGCGGGGGCCCTAACACCGGGGAGCTGTTTTTT
CDR3aa: CASSPRLVSGGPNTGELFF
j_gene: TRBJ2-2
len: 19
d_gene: TRBD2
abundance: many
v_gene: TRBV7-2

CDR3nt: TGTGCCAGCAGCTTAGTAGGTTTCGCAGAACGTTCACCCCTCCACTTT
CDR3aa: CASSLVGFAERSPLHF
j_gene: TRBJ1-6
len: 16
d_gene: NA
abundance: NA
v_gene: TRBV7-9

CDR3nt: TGCAGTGCTATATGGTCCCGCCGTGAGTATTTT
CDR3aa: CSAIWSRREYF
j_gene: TRBJ2-3
len: 11
d_gene: NA
abundance: few
v_gene: TRBV20-1

CDR3nt: TGTGCCAGCAGTTCGCCTAGCTCCTATAATTCACCCCTCCACTTT
CDR3aa: CASSSPSSYNSPLHF
j_gene: TRBJ1-6
len: 15
d_gene: NA
abundance: many
v_gene: TRBV28

CDR3nt: TGTGCCACTAGAGGGAAGGGCCAAGAGACCCAGTACTTC
CDR3aa: CATRGKGQETQYF
j_gene: TRBJ2-5
len: 13
d_gene: NA
abundance: many
v_gene: TRBV6-6

CDR3nt: TGTGCCAGCAGCTTAGCGAAAGTCTCCTCGGATTCACCCCTCCACTTT
CDR3aa: CASSLAKVSSDSPLHF
j_gene: TRBJ1-6
len: 16
d_gene: NA
abundance: many
v_gene: TRBV7-9

CDR3nt: TGTGCCAGCAGCTTAAGTACTGGCGGGGGGGAGGTGTTCTTC
CDR3aa: CASSLSTGGGEVFF
j_gene: TRBJ2-1
len: 14
d_gene: TRBD2
abundance: many
v_gene: TRBV7-2

CDR3nt: TGTGCCAGCTCACCAATAAGTCTCGGTGACTATGGCTACACCTTC
CDR3aa: CASSPISLGDYGYTF
j_gene: TRBJ1-2
len: 15
d_gene: NA
abundance: NA
v_gene: TRBV18

CDR3nt: TGTGCCAGCAGCCCTAGCGACAGGGTGTCGAACACTGAAGCTTTCTTT
CDR3aa: CASSPSDRVSNTEAFF
j_gene: TRBJ1-1
len: 16
d_gene: TRBD1
abundance: NA
v_gene: TRBV13

CDR3nt: TGTGCCAGCAGTTCCAGGACAGGGGGCGGATCCGAGCAGTACTTC
CDR3aa: CASSSRTGGGSEQYF
j_gene: TRBJ2-7
len: 15
d_gene: TRBD1
abundance: NA
v_gene: TRBV6-6

CDR3nt: TGCAGCGTTGCCGGGGACAGGGGGCCCACAGATACGCAGTATTTT
CDR3aa: CSVAGDRGPTDTQYF
j_gene: TRBJ2-3
len: 15
d_gene: TRBD1
abundance: few
v_gene: TRBV29-1

CDR3nt: TGTGCCAGCAGCGCCGTCCGTCGTCACACTGAAGCTTTCTTT
CDR3aa: CASSAVRRHTEAFF
j_gene: TRBJ1-1
len: 14
d_gene: NA
abundance: few
v_gene: TRBV7-9

CDR3nt: TGTGCCAGCAGCTTGATGGGACAAGGCTACACCTTC
CDR3aa: CASSLMGQGYTF
j_gene: TRBJ1-2
len: 12
d_gene: NA
abundance: few
v_gene: TRBV2

CDR3nt: TGCAGTGCTAGGGGCCCCTGGGAAGAAAAACTGTTTTTT
CDR3aa: CSARGPWEEKLFF
j_gene: TRBJ1-4
len: 13
d_gene: NA
abundance: few
v_gene: TRBV20-1

CDR3nt: TGTGCCAGCAGCCACGGAGGACTAGCGGGGGAAGAGACCCAGTACTTC
CDR3aa: CASSHGGLAGEETQYF
j_gene: TRBJ2-5
len: 16
d_gene: TRBD2
abundance: many
v_gene: TRBV4-2

CDR3nt: TGTGCCAGCAGCTTGGGTCTAGCGCCTGCTGCAGATACGCAGTATTTT
CDR3aa: CASSLGLAPAADTQYF
j_gene: TRBJ2-3
len: 16
d_gene: NA
abundance: many
v_gene: TRBV7-9

CDR3nt: TGTGCCAGCAGTCCCGGGGGGCCAAACACTGAAGCTTTCTTT
CDR3aa: CASSPGGPNTEAFF
j_gene: TRBJ1-1
len: 14
d_gene: NA
abundance: many
v_gene: TRBV6-6

CDR3nt: TGTGCCGGCTCCGGGACAGCGAACACCGGGGAGCTGTTTTTT
CDR3aa: CAGSGTANTGELFF
j_gene: TRBJ2-2
len: 14
d_gene: TRBD1
abundance: NA
v_gene: TRBV28

CDR3nt: TGTGCCAGCAGCCAAGACTACGGCTCCTATAATTCACCCCTCCACTTT
CDR3aa: CASSQDYGSYNSPLHF
j_gene: TRBJ1-6
len: 16
d_gene: NA
abundance: NA
v_gene: TRBV14

CDR3nt: TGTGCCAGCAGCTTAGGCCAGTTAATGAACACTGAAGCTTTCTTT
CDR3aa: CASSLGQLMNTEAFF
j_gene: TRBJ1-1
len: 15
d_gene: NA
abundance: many
v_gene: TRBV7-2

CDR3nt: TGCAGTGCTGGACAAAGGGGACTAGCGGGTCCAGATACGCAGTATTTT
CDR3aa: CSAGQRGLAGPDTQYF
j_gene: TRBJ2-3
len: 16
d_gene: TRBD2
abundance: many
v_gene: TRBV20-1

CDR3nt: TGCAGTGCTAACGGCCCCCGCGTAGGGTCGGGTCAGCCCCAGCATTTT
CDR3aa: CSANGPRVGSGQPQHF
j_gene: TRBJ1-5
len: 16
d_gene: NA
abundance: many
v_gene: TRBV20-1

CDR3nt: TGCAGCGTTGACCGACGGAAACAAGAGACCCAGTACTTC
CDR3aa: CSVDRRKQETQYF
j_gene: TRBJ2-5
len: 13
d_gene: NA
abundance: few
v_gene: TRBV29-1